This T cell receptor beta chain was identified in a study of cytomegalovirus exposure and HLA in healthy donors. This CDR3 comprises 14 residues. Looked up from germline, CDR1 is MNHNY and CDR2 is SVGAGI (reference sequence). V trimming: 5 bases; J trimming: 5 bases; junction bases outside the gene matches: 3. Using immunoSEQ multiplex PCR, the repertoire was profiled, and TCRdb retains in-frame clones only, with some absent. Among 120,000 or so clones listed, nearly 90% were seen once. What was sequenced was PBMCs. The TCR sequence derives from a woman under 30 in good health and CMV-seronegative. The chain joins TRBV6-6 to TRBJ2-2; TRBD2 aligns across 9 bases. CDR3 in amino acids: CASSTLAGTGELFF. As DNA, the CDR3 is TGTGCCAGCAGTACCCTAGCGGGAACCGGGGAGCTGTTTTTT.